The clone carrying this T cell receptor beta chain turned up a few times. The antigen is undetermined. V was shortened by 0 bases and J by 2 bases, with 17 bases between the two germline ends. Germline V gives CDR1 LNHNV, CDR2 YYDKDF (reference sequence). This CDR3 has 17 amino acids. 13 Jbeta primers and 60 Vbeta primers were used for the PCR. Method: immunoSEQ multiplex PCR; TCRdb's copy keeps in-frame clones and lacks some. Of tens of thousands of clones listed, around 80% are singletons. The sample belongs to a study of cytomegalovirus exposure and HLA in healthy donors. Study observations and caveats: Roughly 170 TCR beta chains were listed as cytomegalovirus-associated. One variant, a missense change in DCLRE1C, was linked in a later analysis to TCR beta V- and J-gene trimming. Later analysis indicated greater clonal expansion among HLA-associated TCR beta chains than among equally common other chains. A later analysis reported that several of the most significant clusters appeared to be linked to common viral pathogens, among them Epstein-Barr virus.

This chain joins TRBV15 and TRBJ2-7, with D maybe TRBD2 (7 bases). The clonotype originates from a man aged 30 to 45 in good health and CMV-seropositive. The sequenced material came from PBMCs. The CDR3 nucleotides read TGTGCCACCAGCAGAGATATTTCTCGGGGGGCGACCTACGAGCAGTACTTC. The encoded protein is CATSRDISRGATYEQYF. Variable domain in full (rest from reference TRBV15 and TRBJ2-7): DAMVIQNPRYQVTQFGKPVTLSCSQTLNHNVMYWYQQKSSQAPKLLFHYYDKDFNNEADTPDNFQSRRPNTSFCFLDIRSPGLGDTAMYLCATSRDISRGATYEQYFGPGTRLTVT.